This TCR beta chain stems from a study of OX40 agonist ivuxolimab in advanced cancers. The repertoire was sequenced with immunoSEQ multiplex PCR; TCRdb's copy has only in-frame clones and lacks some. The table lists 50,000 to 75,000 clones, roughly 85% of them singletons. Between the trimmed V and J ends, which lost 4 bases and 3 bases, there was a span of 16 bases. Per the germline V gene, CDR1 is LNHDA and CDR2 is SQIVND (reference sequence). The CDR3 is made up of 15 amino acids. V and J are TRBV19 and TRBJ2-7; D perhaps matches TRBD1 (5 bases). Source: CD4+ or CD8+ T cells sorted from blood, taken in a trial of the OX40 agonist ivuxolimab. The TCR sequence derives from an adult with an advanced solid tumor such as melanoma, head and neck, liver or kidney cancer. The CDR3: CASSRPIGAYYEQYF. CDR3 in DNA: TGTGCCAGTAGTAGGCCGATAGGGGCTTACTACGAGCAGTACTTC.